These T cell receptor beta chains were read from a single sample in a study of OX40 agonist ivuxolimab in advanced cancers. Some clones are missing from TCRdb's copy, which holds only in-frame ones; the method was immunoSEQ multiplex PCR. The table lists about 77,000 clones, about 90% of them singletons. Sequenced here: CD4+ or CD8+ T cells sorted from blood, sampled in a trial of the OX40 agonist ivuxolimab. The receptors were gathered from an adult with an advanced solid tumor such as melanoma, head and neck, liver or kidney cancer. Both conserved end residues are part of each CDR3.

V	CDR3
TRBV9	CASSPETGSSGNTIYF
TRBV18	CASSPQMTGGNTIYF
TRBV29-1	CSVHPGGMAGELFF
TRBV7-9	CASSLRLAGVNEQFF
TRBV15	CATSRDRASNQPQHF
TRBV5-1	CASSLGTGGRPRTDTQYF
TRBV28	CASSFATSGSGYEQYF
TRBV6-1	CASSAVWGNTEAFF
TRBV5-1	CASKGSGVEQYF
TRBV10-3	CAISGQSMGGYTF
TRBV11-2	CASSLVSGAYEQYF
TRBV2	CAGRTSLNTGELFF
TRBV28	CASSIRSRLGGYTF
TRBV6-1	CASSEAGRNTEAFF
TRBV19	CASSIGPAVTQYF
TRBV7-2	CASSSFGPGNEQFF
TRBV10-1	CASSEDAGLHSPLHF
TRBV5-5	CASSRIGTGELFF
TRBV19	CASIQGAVSNQPQHF
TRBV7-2	CASSSSRGWETQYF
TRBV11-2	CASSGMSGGGYTF
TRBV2	CASSDRQPYEQYF
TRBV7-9	CASSTGRGAFF
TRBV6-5	CASSYSGQPHNEQFF
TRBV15	CATSPGWAFF
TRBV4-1	CASSRTAGNEKLFF
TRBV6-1	CASSELLGGRTGNTIYF
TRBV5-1	CASSLIQGNTEAFF
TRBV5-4	CASSLSPGSRNYGYTF
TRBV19	CASSIQGAWSYGYTF
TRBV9	CASSIQGDYGYTF
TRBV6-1	CASSGRDRGYQETQYF
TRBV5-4	CASSLEPGDQPQHF
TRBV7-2	CASSLASGNVNYGYTF
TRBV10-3	CAIQDSNTEAFF
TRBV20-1	CSASLYGYTF
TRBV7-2	CASSLVSRAPLRAFF
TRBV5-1	CASSLTPGQVNEKLFF
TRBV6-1	CASRPDGNRNTIYF
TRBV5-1	CASSLGADNEQFF
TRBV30	CAWSPTGATNEKLFF
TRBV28	CASSPGLAGAETQYF
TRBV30	CAWRTGNEETQYF
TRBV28	CASSHLTSRDRQATQYF
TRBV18	CASSRFAGELFF
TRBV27	CASSLPGRAEDTQYF
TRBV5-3	CARSPGGLAGGRNEQFF
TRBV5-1	CASSPGTSGGPRDTQYF
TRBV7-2	CASSLGGQGRYEQYF
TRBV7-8	CASGRLLGSEQYF
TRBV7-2	CASSPLTGRNQPQHF
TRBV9	CASSISGTSYNEQFF
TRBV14	CASSQDLNYGYTF